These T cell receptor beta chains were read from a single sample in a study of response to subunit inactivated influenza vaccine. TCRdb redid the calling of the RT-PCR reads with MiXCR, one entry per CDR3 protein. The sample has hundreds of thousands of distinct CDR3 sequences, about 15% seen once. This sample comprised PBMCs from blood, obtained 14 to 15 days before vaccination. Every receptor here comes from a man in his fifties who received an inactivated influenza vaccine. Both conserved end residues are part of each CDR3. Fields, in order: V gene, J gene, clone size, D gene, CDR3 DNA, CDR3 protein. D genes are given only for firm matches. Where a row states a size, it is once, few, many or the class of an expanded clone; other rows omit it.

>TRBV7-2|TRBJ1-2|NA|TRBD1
TGTGCCAGCAGCAAAGACAGGGGCCACATGAATAACTATGGCTACACCTTC
CASSKDRGHMNNYGYTF
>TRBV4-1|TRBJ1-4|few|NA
TGCGCCAGCAGCCAGGTCGATTTTGGTGCCAATATGCTGTTTTTT
CASSQVDFGANMLFF
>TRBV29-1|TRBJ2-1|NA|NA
TGCAGCGTTGAGTGGCTAATCGGCAATGAGCAGTTCTTC
CSVEWLIGNEQFF
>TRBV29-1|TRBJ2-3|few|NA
TGCAGCGTTGCGACAGCTGCCACAGATACGCAGTATTTT
CSVATAATDTQYF
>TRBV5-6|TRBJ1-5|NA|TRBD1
TGTGCCAGCAGCTCGACCGGGACAGGCAATCAGCCCCAGCATTTT
CASSSTGTGNQPQHF
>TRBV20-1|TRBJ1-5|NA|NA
TGCAGTGCTGGGGGACAATATAGCAATCAGCCCCAGCATTTT
CSAGGQYSNQPQHF
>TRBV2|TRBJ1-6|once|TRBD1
TGTGCCAGCAGAAACAACAGGGGTTGGAATTCACCCCTCCACTTT
CASRNNRGWNSPLHF
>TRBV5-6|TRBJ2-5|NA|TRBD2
TGTGCCAGCAGCTTGCCCGGGACTAGCGGGAGTTGGTCGGGAGAGACCCAGTACTTC
CASSLPGTSGSWSGETQYF
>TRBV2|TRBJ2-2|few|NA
TGTGCCAGCAGTGACGGTGGGCTCGTGCATACCGGGGAGCTGTTTTTT
CASSDGGLVHTGELFF
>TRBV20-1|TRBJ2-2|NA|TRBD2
TGCAGTGCTAGGAGAGGGGCTAGCGGCCTGTCCGGGGAGCTGTTTTTT
CSARRGASGLSGELFF
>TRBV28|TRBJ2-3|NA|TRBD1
TGTGCCAGCAGTGTTCCGGGACAGGGTTCCGATACGCAGTATTTT
CASSVPGQGSDTQYF
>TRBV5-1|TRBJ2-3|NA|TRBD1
TGCGCCAGCAGCCCCCAGGGGGCTTGGGCAGATACGCAGTATTTT
CASSPQGAWADTQYF
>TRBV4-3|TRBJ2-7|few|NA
TGCGCCAGCAGCCATGGACTACAGGACTACGAGCAGTACTTC
CASSHGLQDYEQYF
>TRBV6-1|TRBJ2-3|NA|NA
TGTGCCAGCAGCCCTAGAGCGCTTGGAGATACGCAGTATTTT
CASSPRALGDTQYF
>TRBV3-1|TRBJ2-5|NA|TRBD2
TGTGCCAGCAGCCAAGATCTATTGCGGGGGTACAAAGAGACCCAGTACTTC
CASSQDLLRGYKETQYF
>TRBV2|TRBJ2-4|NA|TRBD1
TGTGCCAGCAGTCTAGGACAGGGGGACCTAGCCAAAAACATTCAGTACTTC
CASSLGQGDLAKNIQYF
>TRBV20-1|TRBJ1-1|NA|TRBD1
TGCAGTGCTAGAGATCTCAGGGGGGATGAAGCTTTCTTT
CSARDLRGDEAFF
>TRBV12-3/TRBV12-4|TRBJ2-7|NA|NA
TGTGCCAGCAGTTACGGTTACACCTACGAGCAGTACTTC
CASSYGYTYEQYF
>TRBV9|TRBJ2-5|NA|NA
TGTGCCAGCCGCCTAACCGGGACTCCTACAATAAAAGAGACCCAGTACTTC
CASRLTGTPTIKETQYF
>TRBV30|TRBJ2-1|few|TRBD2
TGTGCCTCGAAGGGACTAGCGGTCGGTGATGAGCAGTTCTTC
CASKGLAVGDEQFF
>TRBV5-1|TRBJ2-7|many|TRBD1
TGCGCCAGCAGCTTGTCGGGGACAGGGGGCTACGAGCAGTACTTC
CASSLSGTGGYEQYF
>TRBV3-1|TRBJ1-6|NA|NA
TGTGCCAGCAGCCAAGAGCGGGGGCGTTCACCCCTCCACTTT
CASSQERGRSPLHF
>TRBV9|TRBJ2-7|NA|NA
TGTGCCAGCAGCGTATCCCGAGATCGGACCAGCTCCTACGAGCAGTACTTC
CASSVSRDRTSSYEQYF
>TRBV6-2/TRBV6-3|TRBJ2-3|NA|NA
TGTGCCAGCAGCACGGCCAGGGTCGCAGTTACGCAGTATTTT
CASSTARVAVTQYF
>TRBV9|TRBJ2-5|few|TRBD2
TGTGCCAGCAGCTCCCCTGGGACTAGCGGCATATTTCAAGAGACCCAGTACTTC
CASSSPGTSGIFQETQYF
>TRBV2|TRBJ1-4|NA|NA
TGTGCCAGCAGTGAAGGCGGTCGAGGGTCAAATGAAAAACTGTTTTTT
CASSEGGRGSNEKLFF
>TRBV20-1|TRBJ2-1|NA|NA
TGCAGTGCTAGAGACACTCGGACTGACTTCAATGAGCAGTTCTTC
CSARDTRTDFNEQFF
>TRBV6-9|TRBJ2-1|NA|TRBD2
TGTGCCAGCAGTTATCCTTGGCTGACTAGCGGGAACCACTCTAATGAGCAGTTCTTC
CASSYPWLTSGNHSNEQFF
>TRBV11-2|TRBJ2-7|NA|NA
TGTGCCAGCAGCTTAGATTGGGAACAGGGAGAATATAAGCAGTACTTC
CASSLDWEQGEYKQYF
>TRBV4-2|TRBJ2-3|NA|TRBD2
TGTGCCAGCAGCCAAGATCGACAAGCGGGGGGGCGTGATACGCAGTATTTT
CASSQDRQAGGRDTQYF
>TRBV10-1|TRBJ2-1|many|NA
TGCGCCAGCAAGGGGTCCCAGGGAAGCGACTACAATGAGCAGTTCTTC
CASKGSQGSDYNEQFF
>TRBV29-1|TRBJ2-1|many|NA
TGCAGCGGTACCCTCCGCTCAGGTTACAATGAGCAGTTCTTC
CSGTLRSGYNEQFF
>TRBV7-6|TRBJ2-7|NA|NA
TGTGCCAGCAGCTTAGCGGGGGGAACCGAGCAGTACTTC
CASSLAGGTEQYF
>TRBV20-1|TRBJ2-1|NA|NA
TGCAGTGATAATCTCCCGGGGTACTACAATGAGCAGTTCTTC
CSDNLPGYYNEQFF
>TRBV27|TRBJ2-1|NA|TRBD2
TGTGCCAGCAGTTTTAATCTAGCGGGAAGGGATGAGCAGTTCTTC
CASSFNLAGRDEQFF
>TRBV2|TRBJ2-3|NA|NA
TGTGCCAGCAGTGATCCGCGGAGGAGCACAGATACGCAGTATTTT
CASSDPRRSTDTQYF
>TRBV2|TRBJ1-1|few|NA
TGTGCCAGCAGTGGCATATCGAACACTGAAGCTTTCTTT
CASSGISNTEAFF
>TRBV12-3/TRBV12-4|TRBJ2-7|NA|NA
TGTGCCAGCAGTTTAGTTGGAGGGAACGAGCAGTACTTC
CASSLVGGNEQYF
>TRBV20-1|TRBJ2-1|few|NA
TGCAGTGCTGGAGGTTTAATTCGGACGCAGTTCTTC
CSAGGLIRTQFF
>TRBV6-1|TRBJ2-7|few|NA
TGTGCCAGCATGAGGAGAGGGTCCTACGAGCAGTACTTC
CASMRRGSYEQYF
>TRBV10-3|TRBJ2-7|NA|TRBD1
TGTGCCGTCCTTCAGGGGGCGGGGAACGAGCAGTACTTC
CAVLQGAGNEQYF
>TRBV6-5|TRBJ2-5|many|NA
TGTGCCAGCAAGGGAGAGACCCAGTACTTC
CASKGETQYF
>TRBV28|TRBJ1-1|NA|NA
TGTGCCAGCAGTTTATTCAGAGACACTGAAGCTTTCTTT
CASSLFRDTEAFF
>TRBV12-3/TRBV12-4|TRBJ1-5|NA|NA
TGTGCCAGCAGTTTAGTGGGGGGGATGGGTCAGCCCCAGCATTTT
CASSLVGGMGQPQHF
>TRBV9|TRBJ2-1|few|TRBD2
TGTGCCAGCAGCGTAAACAGCGGGAGACACAATGAGCAGTTCTTC
CASSVNSGRHNEQFF
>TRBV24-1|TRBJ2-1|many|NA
TGTGCCACCAGTGGAGGGGAAATCCTGACCTACAATGAGCAGTTCTTC
CATSGGEILTYNEQFF
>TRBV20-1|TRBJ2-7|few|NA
TGCAGTGCTAGAGATCTTTTCTTCCGGACAGTTCCCCCCTACGAGCAGTACTTC
CSARDLFFRTVPPYEQYF
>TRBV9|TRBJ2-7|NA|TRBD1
TGTGCCAGCAGCGGACAGGGCCACGAGCAGTACTTC
CASSGQGHEQYF